This T cell receptor (beta chain) stems from a study of blood T cell repertoires in COVID-19. As for the study in general: From the United States, Italy and Spain came samples of acute and convalescent COVID-19.

This clone was recorded once. The CDR3 consists of 13 residues. V trimming: 5 bases; J trimming: 4 bases; junction bases outside the gene matches: 3. Germline assignment: CDR1 SNHLY and CDR2 FYNNEI. The assay was immunoSEQ multiplex PCR, and TCRdb's table has in-frame clones only and misses some. The table lists approximately 200,000 clones, about 87% of them singletons. Participants, about 18 to 90 years old, spanned approximately 25 US areas. Clinical history reported by participants formed the basis on which cohorts were assigned. What the recovered Cohort 3 donors had was two negative PCRs, clearance, or symptom resolution.

The chain links TRBV2 to TRBJ2-5, with TRBD2 matching 8 bases. The sample consisted of PBMCs or T cells enriched from blood (not recorded which). The source is a man aged 25-45 years who had recovered from COVID-19. CDR3 sequence reads: CASSQGLAETQYF. CDR3 sequence (DNA): TGTGCCAGCAGTCAAGGACTAGCAGAGACCCAGTACTTC.